This is a list of T cell receptor beta chains from one sample in a study of blood T cell repertoires in COVID-19. Here immunoSEQ multiplex PCR was the method, and the copy in TCRdb shows in-frame clones only, minus some. This sample has fewer than 250,000 clones, with about 83% found just once. Sequenced input: peripheral blood. The receptor set was obtained from a human donor in a cohort sampled during active COVID-19. The CDR3 runs from the conserved cysteine through the conserved F or W. Fields, in order: V gene, J gene, CDR3 protein.

V: TRBV7-2; J: TRBJ1-1; CDR3: CASSSHRGDTEAFF
V: TRBV6-1; J: TRBJ1-1; CDR3: CASSENMNTEAFF
V: TRBV5-1; J: TRBJ1-4; CDR3: CASSLNRGEKLFF
V: TRBV5-1; J: TRBJ2-3; CDR3: CASSPRRTSGDTDTQYF
V: TRBV10-3; J: TRBJ1-4; CDR3: CAISESRTATNEKLFF
V: TRBV6-2/TRBV6-3; J: TRBJ1-2; CDR3: CASSYSQGGKGYTF
V: TRBV5-6; J: TRBJ2-7; CDR3: CASSYVLADYEQYF
V: TRBV3-1/TRBV3-2; J: TRBJ2-1; CDR3: CASSQFLAGERNEQFF
V: TRBV6-5; J: TRBJ1-2; CDR3: CASSYTLGGNYGYTF
V: TRBV6-5; J: TRBJ1-4; CDR3: CASTSGGDEKLFF
V: TRBV6-1; J: TRBJ1-2; CDR3: CASSEWGQGYGYTF
V: TRBV25-1; J: TRBJ1-2; CDR3: CASSDRFGTGDRGYTF
V: TRBV19; J: TRBJ1-5; CDR3: CASSIIWGGDFSNQPQHF
V: TRBV14; J: TRBJ1-2; CDR3: CASSRPRDRGLFGGYTF
V: TRBV7-8; J: TRBJ1-6; CDR3: CASSFGNNSPLHF